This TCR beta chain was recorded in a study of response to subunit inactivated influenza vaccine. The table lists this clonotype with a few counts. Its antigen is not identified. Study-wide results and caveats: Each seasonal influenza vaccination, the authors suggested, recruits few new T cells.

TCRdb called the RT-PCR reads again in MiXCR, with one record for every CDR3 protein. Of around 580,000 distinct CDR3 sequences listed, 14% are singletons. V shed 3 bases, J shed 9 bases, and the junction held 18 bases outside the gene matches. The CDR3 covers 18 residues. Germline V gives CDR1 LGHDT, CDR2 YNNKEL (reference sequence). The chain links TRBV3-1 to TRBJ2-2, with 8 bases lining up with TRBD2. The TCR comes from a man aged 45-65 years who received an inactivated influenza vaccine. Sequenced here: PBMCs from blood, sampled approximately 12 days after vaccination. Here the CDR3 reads CASSQGLLGTSPPRELFF. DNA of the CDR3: TGTGCCAGCAGCCAGGGACTTCTAGGGACTAGTCCGCCCCGGGAGCTGTTTTTT.